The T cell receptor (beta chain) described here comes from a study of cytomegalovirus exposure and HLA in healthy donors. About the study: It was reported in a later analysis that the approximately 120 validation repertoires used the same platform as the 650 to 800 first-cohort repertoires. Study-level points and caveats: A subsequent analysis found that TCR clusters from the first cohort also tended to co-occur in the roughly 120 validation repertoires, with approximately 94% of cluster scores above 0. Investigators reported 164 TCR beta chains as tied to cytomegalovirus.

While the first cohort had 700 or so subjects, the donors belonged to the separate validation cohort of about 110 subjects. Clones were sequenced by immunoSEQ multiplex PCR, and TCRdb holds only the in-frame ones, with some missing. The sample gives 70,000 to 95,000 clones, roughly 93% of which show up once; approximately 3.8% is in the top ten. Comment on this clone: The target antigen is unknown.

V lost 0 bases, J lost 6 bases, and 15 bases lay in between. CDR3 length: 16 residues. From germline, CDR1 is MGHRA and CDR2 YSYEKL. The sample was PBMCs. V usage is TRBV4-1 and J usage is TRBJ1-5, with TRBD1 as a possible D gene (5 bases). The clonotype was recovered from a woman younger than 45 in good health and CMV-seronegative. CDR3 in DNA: TGCGCCAGCAGCCAAGAGTGGGTCAGGGCTGGTCAGCCCCAGCATTTT. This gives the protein CASSQEWVRAGQPQHF.